This TCR beta chain stems from a study of blood T cell repertoires in COVID-19. The table came from immunoSEQ multiplex PCR; TCRdb's copy has only in-frame clones and leaves some out. The profile shows approximately 240,000 clones, 65% to 90% of them singletons. CDR1 and CDR2 (germline): SGHRS, YFSETQ. V lost 4 bases and J 2 bases, leaving 16 bases between the germline ends. The length of the CDR3 is 15 residues. This TCR was sampled from a woman older than 75 with active or convalescent COVID-19. The sample comprised peripheral blood. This rearrangement joins TRBV5-1 to TRBJ2-7, with D unclear. The CDR3 loop is CASSQAPSRTYEQYF. The CDR3 DNA sequence: TGCGCCAGCAGCCAGGCACCCTCCCGAACCTACGAGCAGTACTTC.